This T cell receptor beta chain emerged from a study of T cells in Graves' hyperthyroidism and ophthalmopathy. Findings and caveats of the study: Most clonotypes expanded in the thyroid (above 0.001) were also present in blood.

The TCR beta CDR3 regions underwent amplification using RNA transcripts as the source. HTBI primers drove first-round RT-PCR of the TCR CDR3. MiXCR, run by TCRdb on the multiplex PCR reads, gives a single entry per CDR3 protein. Of 300,000 to 450,000 distinct CDR3 sequences in the sample, less than 15% are singletons; the top ten hold around a tenth. Recently diagnosed hyperthyroidism of less than 2 months' duration affected patients aged 18 to 65. The diagnoses drew upon clinical symptoms, serum thyroxine and TRAb, thyroid ultrasound and orbital computed tomography. Trimming shortened V by 5 bases and J by 3 bases, and 17 bases separated the two germline ends. CDR1 is SEHNR and CDR2 is FQNEAQ in the germline V gene (reference sequence). The CDR3 is 15 amino acids. The sample holds many counts of this clonotype. Its specificity is unknown.

V gene TRBV7-9 combines with J gene TRBJ2-7; D is possibly TRBD1 or TRBD2 (5 bases each). Material: blood. The sequence derives from a woman aged 18 to 35 with Graves' hyperthyroidism. In DNA form, the CDR3 reads TGTGCCAGCAGCCTTCTACCCGGGACGGGCTACGAGCAGTACTTC. It encodes CASSLLPGTGYEQYF.